This T cell receptor (beta chain) emerged from a study of blood T cell repertoires in COVID-19. Study information: COVID-19 samples, acute and convalescent, were from the United States, Italy and Spain. T cells, B-cell-depleted T cells, or PBMCs supplied cDNA or gDNA.

Recruited during active infection, patients (from Seattle) were subsequently followed longitudinally. The germline V gene encodes CDR1 SGHKS and CDR2 YYEKEE (reference sequence). This CDR3 is 15 amino acids long. V lost 0 bases, J lost 2 bases, and 0 bases stayed unmatched. In the study's own analysis: Amplification of reference gene primers was used by the study to estimate nucleated cell counts. Measured with immunoSEQ multiplex PCR; TCRdb has only the in-frame clones, and not every one. That table supplies the V and J calls and clone size; D and trimming were determined from the DNA. The table shows 68,000 or so clones, with 80% to 95% occurring only once.

The chain carries TRBV5-5 and TRBJ2-1; 9 bases are shared with TRBD1. The TCR sequence derives from a man aged 50 to 59 with COVID-19, enrolled during active disease. The sample comprised peripheral blood. CDR3 sequence (DNA): TGTGCCAGCAGCTTGGACAGGGGGCCCTACAATGAGCAGTTCTTC. Its protein is CASSLDRGPYNEQFF.